This T cell receptor beta chain is drawn from a study of CD8+ T cells in alopecia areata (dated by TCRdb to the late 2010s). About the investigation overall: Treated patients were enrolled in an open-label pilot trial of oral tofacitinib at 5 to 10 mg twice daily for moderate-to-severe alopecia areata. Tofacitinib was administered for 6 to 18 months, and 6 months of follow-up off drug were then conducted to assess delayed response and recurrence. In treated patients, disease severity was measured using the SALT score, which gives the percentage of scalp surface area affected. In both human patients and the C3H/HeJ mouse model, the study applied high-throughput TCRbeta sequencing to look at T cell clonal expansion in alopecia areata. Human TCRbeta sequencing covered scalp tissue and sorted CD4+ and CD8+ peripheral blood T cells from patchy and totalis/universalis alopecia areata patients and healthy controls. Biopsies were taken from tofacitinib-treated patients at baseline and at 4 and 24 weeks of treatment, and a later scalp biopsy was taken in several of the tofacitinib-treated patients. Scalp clonality was compared across normal scalp (n=4), patchy alopecia areata scalp (n=8), and alopecia totalis/universalis scalp (n=8). RNA came from the PAXgene miRNA kit for fixed scalp, the miRNeasy kit for PBMCs, and the RNeasy kit for mouse skin. immunoSEQ multiplex PCR using 35 Vbeta forward primers and 13 Jbeta reverse primers was used to amplify TCRbeta CDR3 regions.

A remark on this clone: Its cognate antigen has yet to be identified. Base qualities are missing; no much larger clone stands one base away.

Receptor amplification or capture employed the immunoSEQ multiplex PCR assay. To provide template for TCR sequencing, every sample had RNA extracted and reverse transcribed into cDNA. SuperScript III was used for first-strand cDNA synthesis, primed with a 2:1 mix of oligo-dT and random hexamers. A synthetic immune receptor repertoire was used to gauge amplification bias, and whatever bias remained was removed computationally. Under the source paper's analysis protocol: Raw reads were preprocessed to remove errors, and CDR3 was defined according to IMGT conventions as the region from the conserved cysteine to phenylalanine. To get clonality, Shannon entropy was normalized by log2 of the number of productive unique TCRs and the result was subtracted from 1. CD4 or CD8 identity of scalp clones was inferred by cross-referencing scalp TCRbeta sequences with sorted blood CD4 and CD8 repertoires. The source is immuneACCESS, and TCRdb retained only in-frame sequences with V and J called. Part of the clones is not carried over; for the studies checked, unresolved V genes explain less than half of this, and the remainder is unexplained. For V, J and clone size, that table is used; D and trimming come from the DNA. This sample comprises about 200,000 clones, around two fifths of them detected only once. Together, the top ten hold 0.4% to 0.55% of the sample.

Taken with the paper, the label for treatment or condition translates to: oral pan-JAK inhibitor, 5-10 mg twice daily. Peripheral blood and lesional scalp punch biopsies were obtained from patients with alopecia areata. PBMCs were isolated by density centrifugation and stained for CD3, CD4 and CD8, and CD4+ and CD8+ T cells were sorted on a FACSAria. Reading from cysteine to phenylalanine, the CDR3 counts 13 amino acids. This entry keeps only the CDR3 DNA: 39 bases, framed from base 1. The germline ends are 10 bases apart after V is trimmed by 3 bases and J by 2 bases. In the germline V gene, CDR1 corresponds to SQVTM and CDR2 to ANQGSEA. General study outcomes and caveats: Compared with normal scalp, lesional scalp had higher clonality and more expanded CD8+ clones, particularly in alopecia totalis/universalis, a pattern that suggests antigenic drive. With tofacitinib, both scalp clonality and the number of expanded CD8+ clones among the top 100 scalp clones went down significantly. Many expanded lesional clones were found to persist in scalp and blood during tofacitinib treatment, and relapse after treatment cessation may be partly explained by this persistence. Because the treated cohort was small and had only one nonresponder, larger studies are needed to examine links between baseline CD8+ expansion and response. Scalp TCR repertoire analysis is complicated because resident alphabeta T cells in normal human skin are also sequenced, whereas mouse skin is dominated by gammadelta T cells. Shared TCR sequences between patients were less evident than in mice, which may be partly attributable to HLA diversity in the patient population.

Recombination connected TRBV29-1 to TRBJ1-1; the D gene is perhaps TRBD1, on 6 matching bases. This TCR was sampled from a human donor with alopecia areata. Specimen: CD4+ T cells sorted from blood, collected between weeks 30 and 35, from a patient treated with tofacitinib. The bases read TGCAGCGTTGACAGGGGAATTAACACTGAAGCTTTCTTT. It translates to CSVDRGINTEAFF.